The rows below give T cell receptor beta chains drawn from one sample of a study of blood T cell repertoires in COVID-19. Assay: immunoSEQ multiplex PCR; the TCRdb copy retains only in-frame clones and omits some. The sample shows some 180,000 clones, about 80% of them seen only once. The sequencing input was peripheral blood. The receptors originated from a man in his 70s with active or convalescent COVID-19. CDR3s include the opening cysteine and the closing phenylalanine or tryptophan. D genes are given only for firm matches. Only part of the rows carry a size: once, few, many, or a class if the clone is expanded.

v_call,j_call,clone_size,d_call,cdr3_aa,cdr3_nt
TRBV29-1,TRBJ1-2,-,TRBD1,CSARDRDSYGYTF,TGCAGCGCCCGGGACAGGGATAGCTATGGCTACACCTTC
TRBV15,TRBJ2-4,-,-,CATSSDYLTRNIQYF,TGTGCCACCAGCAGTGATTATCTTACCAGAAACATTCAGTACTTC
TRBV15,TRBJ1-4,-,-,CATSRDARVRLFF,TGTGCCACCAGCAGAGATGCGAGGGTTAGACTGTTTTTT
TRBV6-5,TRBJ2-7,-,-,CASSYSQWSYEQYF,TGTGCCAGCAGTTACTCCCAGTGGTCCTACGAGCAGTACTTC
TRBV28,TRBJ2-1,-,TRBD2,CASISSSGNSYNEQFF,TGTGCCAGCATCTCGAGTAGCGGGAATTCCTACAATGAGCAGTTCTTC
TRBV19,TRBJ2-1,-,TRBD2,CASSTSGRPWDEQFF,TGTGCCAGTAGCACTAGCGGGAGGCCCTGGGATGAGCAGTTCTTC
TRBV25-1,TRBJ2-7,-,TRBD2,CASSDPGRGYEQYF,TGTGCCAGCAGTGACCCCGGGAGGGGGTACGAGCAGTACTTC
TRBV27,TRBJ1-2,-,-,CASSLSSGLYGYTF,TGTGCCAGCAGTTTATCGTCAGGGCTCTATGGCTACACCTTC
TRBV11-3,TRBJ2-3,-,TRBD1,CASSFGTGGESGDTQYF,TGTGCCAGCAGCTTCGGGACAGGGGGTGAAAGTGGAGATACGCAGTATTTT
TRBV9,TRBJ2-4,-,-,CASSVSDWNIQYF,TGTGCCAGCAGCGTAAGCGATTGGAACATTCAGTACTTC
TRBV18,TRBJ2-7,-,-,CASSPPVHTSSYEQYF,TGTGCCAGCTCACCACCGGTACACACCAGCTCCTACGAGCAGTACTTC
TRBV9,TRBJ2-2,-,-,CASSVGGLGTGELFF,TGTGCCAGCAGCGTAGGGGGGCTGGGAACCGGGGAGCTGTTTTTT
TRBV9,TRBJ1-4,few,-,CASSVGMGHGEKLFF,TGTGCCAGCAGCGTAGGGATGGGCCATGGCGAAAAACTGTTTTTT
TRBV7-8,TRBJ1-5,-,-,CASSQRLDSNQPQHF,TGTGCCAGCAGCCAGAGACTCGACAGCAATCAGCCCCAGCATTTT
TRBV9,TRBJ2-1,-,-,CASSKRDLRGAYSYNEQFF,TGTGCCAGCAGCAAGAGGGACTTACGGGGGGCCTACTCCTACAATGAGCAGTTCTTC
TRBV6-2/TRBV6-3,TRBJ1-3,-,-,CASSPPPSTANGNTIYF,TGTGCCAGCAGTCCACCCCCGTCGACAGCTAATGGAAACACCATATATTTT
TRBV4-1,TRBJ2-3,-,TRBD1,CASSHRWGQGAWRGPDTQYF,TGCGCCAGCAGCCACCGCTGGGGACAGGGGGCATGGAGAGGTCCAGATACGCAGTATTTT
TRBV14,TRBJ2-7,few,-,CASSQVPSLKQYF,TGTGCCAGCAGCCAAGTACCCTCACTCAAGCAGTACTTC
TRBV6-2/TRBV6-3,TRBJ2-1,few,-,CASSYKSGSSYNEQFF,TGTGCCAGCAGTTACAAGAGCGGAAGCTCCTACAATGAGCAGTTCTTC
TRBV11-3,TRBJ2-1,-,-,CASSLSWRDREQFF,TGTGCCAGCAGCTTAAGTTGGCGGGACCGGGAGCAGTTCTTC
TRBV6-5,TRBJ1-2,many,-,CASSYSHSPSGYTF,TGTGCCAGCAGTTACTCGCACTCCCCGAGTGGCTACACCTTC
TRBV4-3,TRBJ1-2,-,TRBD1,CASSQDRTGGGSRDGYTF,TGCGCCAGCAGCCAAGATAGGACAGGGGGAGGTTCTCGGGATGGCTACACCTTC
TRBV6-5,TRBJ1-5,-,-,CASRRTKNSNQPQHF,TGTGCCAGCAGACGGACAAAAAATAGCAATCAGCCCCAGCATTTT
TRBV7-3,TRBJ2-1,-,TRBD2,CASSLGRGSSYNEQFF,TGTGCCAGCAGCTTAGGGCGGGGGAGCTCCTACAATGAGCAGTTCTTC
TRBV5-1,TRBJ2-7,-,TRBD2,CASSPPTLAGGQEQYF,TGCGCCAGCAGCCCTCCGACACTAGCGGGGGGGCAGGAGCAGTACTTC
TRBV7-9,TRBJ2-5,-,-,CASSLAGQGIAAAQYF,TGTGCCAGCAGCTTAGCGGGCCAGGGGATCGCTGCGGCCCAGTACTTC
TRBV10-3,TRBJ2-2,-,-,CAISSGQTNTGELFF,TGTGCCATCAGTTCCGGACAGACGAACACCGGGGAGCTGTTTTTT
TRBV15,TRBJ1-5,-,TRBD1,CATSRGTGQAGNQPQHF,TGTGCCACCAGCAGAGGTACGGGACAGGCTGGCAATCAGCCCCAGCATTTT
TRBV5-4,TRBJ2-3,-,TRBD2,CASSLGLAGITDTQYF,TGTGCCAGCAGCTTGGGACTAGCGGGGATCACAGATACGCAGTATTTT
TRBV18,TRBJ2-1,-,-,CASSPVQGNNEQFF,TGTGCCAGCTCACCAGTGCAGGGAAACAATGAGCAGTTCTTC
TRBV7-9,TRBJ1-2,once,TRBD1,CASSHQGEANYGYTF,TGTGCCAGCAGCCATCAGGGGGAGGCTAACTATGGCTACACCTTC